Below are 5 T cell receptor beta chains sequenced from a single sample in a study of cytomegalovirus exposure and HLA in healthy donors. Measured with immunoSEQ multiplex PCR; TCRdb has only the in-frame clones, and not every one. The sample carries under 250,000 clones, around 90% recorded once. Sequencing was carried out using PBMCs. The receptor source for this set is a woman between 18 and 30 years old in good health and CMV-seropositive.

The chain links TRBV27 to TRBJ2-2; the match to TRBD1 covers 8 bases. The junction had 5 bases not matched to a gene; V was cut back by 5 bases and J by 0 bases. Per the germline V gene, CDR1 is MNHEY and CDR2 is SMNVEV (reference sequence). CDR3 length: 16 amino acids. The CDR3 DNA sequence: TGTGCCAGCAGTCTTCAGACAGGGGCGAACACCGGGGAGCTGTTTTTT. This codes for CASSLQTGANTGELFF.

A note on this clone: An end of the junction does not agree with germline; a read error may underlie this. CDR3: CASSLSPRLAGYNEQFF. The CDR3 DNA is TGTGCCAGCAGCTTATCCCCGCGACTAGCGGGTTACAATGAGCAGTTCTTC. The J gene is TRBJ2-1, the V gene TRBV28; 10 bases are a match to TRBD2. The germline V gene has CDR1 MDHEN and CDR2 SYDVKM. This CDR3 contains 17 residues.

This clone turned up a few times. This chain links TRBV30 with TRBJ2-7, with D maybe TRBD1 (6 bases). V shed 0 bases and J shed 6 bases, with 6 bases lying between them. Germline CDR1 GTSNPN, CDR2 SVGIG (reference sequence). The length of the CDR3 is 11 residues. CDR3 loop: CAWSVGGEQYF. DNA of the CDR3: TGTGCCTGGAGTGTAGGGGGCGAGCAGTACTTC.

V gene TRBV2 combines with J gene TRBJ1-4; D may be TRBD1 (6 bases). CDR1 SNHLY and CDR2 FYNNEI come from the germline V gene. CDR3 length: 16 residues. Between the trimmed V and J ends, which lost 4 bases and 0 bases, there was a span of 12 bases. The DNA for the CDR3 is TGTGCCAGCAGTGGATTTCAGGGGACAACTAATGAAAAACTGTTTTTT. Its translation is CASSGFQGTTNEKLFF.

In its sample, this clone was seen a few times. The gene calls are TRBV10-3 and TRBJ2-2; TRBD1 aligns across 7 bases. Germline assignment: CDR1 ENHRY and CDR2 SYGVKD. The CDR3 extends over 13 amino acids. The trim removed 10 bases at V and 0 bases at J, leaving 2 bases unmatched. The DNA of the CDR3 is TGTGCCACCGGGACAGCGAACACCGGGGAGCTGTTTTTT. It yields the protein CATGTANTGELFF.